The rows below give T cell receptor beta chains drawn from one sample of a study of molecular identifiers for immune sequencing clone quantification. TCRdb re-called the PCR reads with MiXCR, one entry per CDR3 protein. This table holds fewer than 350,000 distinct CDR3 sequences, roughly 23% found once. Sequencing was done on a sample of naive CD8+ T cells from blood, with Jurkat cell RNA spiked in. The source of these receptors is a human donor in good health. Some libraries in this study had Jurkat cell RNA spiked in. Both conserved end residues are part of each CDR3. Each record gives: J gene, V gene, clone size, CDR3 protein. Clone sizes are given selectively: once, few, many, or a class where the clone is expanded.

>TRBJ2-4|TRBV7-9|many
CASSSYRDIQYF
>TRBJ2-1|TRBV7-9|few
CASSYGTGPNEQFF
>TRBJ2-2|TRBV15|many
CATSRDRPGQDTGELFF
>TRBJ2-5|TRBV11-2|many
CASSLSGTGETQYF
>TRBJ1-4|TRBV12-3/TRBV12-4|.
CASSFARLDEKLFF
>TRBJ2-7|TRBV25-1|many
CASSASSQGSYEQYF
>TRBJ1-1|TRBV4-3|many
CASSQVTLANTEAFF
>TRBJ2-3|TRBV29-1|many
CSVEFMDRNTDTQYF
>TRBJ2-3|TRBV19|many
CASSTGTGAVSTDTQYF
>TRBJ2-3|TRBV5-6|many
CASRPGLAGRTDTQYF
>TRBJ2-5|TRBV6-5|many
CASSYSTGGEETQYF
>TRBJ2-3|TRBV12-3/TRBV12-4|.
CASTEGTSVSTQYF
>TRBJ2-5|TRBV14|many
CASSQLYQETQYF
>TRBJ2-3|TRBV5-6|.
CASGEALDGRTDTQYF
>TRBJ2-7|TRBV7-9|many
CASSLVTIDEQYF
>TRBJ1-2|TRBV20-1|.
CSARQDTKVGGYTF
>TRBJ1-1|TRBV6-5|many
CASSYAATTSEAFF
>TRBJ2-7|TRBV7-9|.
CASSAGDRYTYEQYF
>TRBJ2-5|TRBV5-1|.
CASSLETGTQYF
>TRBJ2-2|TRBV9|many
CASSVDQELFF
>TRBJ2-4|TRBV12-3/TRBV12-4|many
CASSFGTSKNIQYF
>TRBJ1-1|TRBV20-1|many
CSARDWGQGVRTEAFF
>TRBJ2-1|TRBV7-8|many
CASSSDNYNEQFF
>TRBJ1-5|TRBV3-1|many
CASSQEGGDNQPQHF
>TRBJ2-7|TRBV7-9|many
CASSPAIYEQYF
>TRBJ2-3|TRBV29-1|few
CSVGREGSTDTQYF
>TRBJ2-3|TRBV4-3|.
CASSQDSGDSTNTQYF
>TRBJ2-7|TRBV4-3|.
CASSQDRPGPGHYEQYF
>TRBJ2-7|TRBV4-1|few
CASSQDVTHVSEQYF
>TRBJ2-5|TRBV4-3|.
CASSRDRQVETQYF
>TRBJ2-7|TRBV20-1|.
CGARAVEDRSYEQYF
>TRBJ2-7|TRBV5-5|.
CASSLVAGSRATYKQYF
>TRBJ1-1|TRBV6-2/TRBV6-3|many
CASRDGGEAFF
>TRBJ2-7|TRBV5-6|many
CASSPEGSAEQYF
>TRBJ2-2|TRBV7-3|.
CASSPNAGLLSNTGELFF
>TRBJ1-4|TRBV14|many
CARPRGDDYEKLFF
>TRBJ2-7|TRBV27|few
CASSLTGGSRYEQYF
>TRBJ2-6|TRBV7-2|many
CASSFGTVPSGANVLTF
>TRBJ2-1|TRBV9|many
CASSVVPGLDYEQFF
>TRBJ1-5|TRBV27|.
CAGSLYPPFDYSNQPQHF